This TCR beta chain was found in a study of T cells after yellow fever vaccination. Study-level findings and limits: By day 5 rather than day 15, the secondary response had peaked, though it was weaker. There was a possibility that FACS-sorted repertoires contained abundant clonotypes contaminating from the bulk population. Re-detected after boosting: most primary clones, more than 95% of CD4 and less than 90% of CD8.

As to this clonotype: Its antigen remains unknown.

Synthesis of TCR cDNA relied on 5'RACE template switching, which attached a universal primer site and UMIs. TCRdb used MiXCR to reprocess the 5' RACE reads, holding one entry per CDR3 protein. In the table there are 620,000 or so distinct CDR3 sequences, approximately 13% of which are singletons. The V gene lost 2 bases and the J gene lost 3 bases, with 5 bases spanning the gap. CDR3 length equals 12 residues. The input for sequencing was PBMCs, taken on the day of the yellow fever booster vaccination. The clonotype originates from a man between 25 and 39 years old who received the YFV17D yellow fever vaccine. V gene TRBV12-3 or TRBV12-4 combines with J gene TRBJ2-7; no definite D call. For the CDR3, the DNA is TGTGCCAGCAGTTTATATGACTACGAGCAGTACTTC. As protein: CASSLYDYEQYF.